Following are 22 T cell receptor beta chains from one sample sequenced in a study of cytomegalovirus exposure and HLA in healthy donors. PCR amplification relied on 60 Vbeta primers (plus 13 Jbeta primers). The protocol was immunoSEQ multiplex PCR, while the TCRdb copy is restricted to in-frame clones and leaves out a portion. The sample has around 150,000 clones, 79% seen once; the top ten hold under 4%. The sequencing sample was made of PBMCs. These receptors originate from a human donor in good health.

This sequence joins TRBV5-8 and TRBJ1-1; weak D call: TRBD1 (6 bases). Trimming took off 6 bases at V and 4 bases at J, with 13 bases between the two ends. CDR3 size: 13 residues. Germline V gives CDR1 SGHTS, CDR2 YDEGEE. The CDR3 region has the DNA TGTGCCAGCACCGCCCGAGGGGGCACTGAAGCTTTCTTT. This encodes CASTARGGTEAFF.

The chain recombines TRBV4-1 with TRBJ1-5, with D possibly TRBD1 on 5 matching bases. Trimming cost V 5 bases and J 0 bases, with 11 bases left between them. The V gene's germline CDR1 is MGHRA and CDR2 YSYEKL. CDR3 length equals 15 residues. CDR3 loop: CASSDRPNSNQPQHF. Written as DNA, the CDR3 is TGCGCCAGCAGCGACAGACCCAATAGCAATCAGCCCCAGCATTTT.

The J gene is TRBJ2-4, the V gene TRBV6-5; 11 positions match TRBD1. The CDR3 sequence is 13 residues long. CDR1 is MNHEY, CDR2 SVGAGI, per germline. Unmatched junction bases numbered 3, after V lost 6 bases and J lost 8 bases. CDR3 loop: CASRQGQGDIQYF. CDR3 bases: TGTGCCAGCAGGCAGGGACAGGGGGACATTCAGTACTTC.

The V gene is TRBV5-6, the J gene TRBJ1-1, with TRBD1 as a possible D gene (6 bases). In germline, CDR1 is SGHDT, CDR2 YYEEEE. CDR3 length equals 12 residues. V lost 3 bases and J lost 11, with 14 bases in between. CDR3 sequence reads: CASSSWTESAFF. Here the CDR3 DNA reads TGTGCCAGCAGCTCATGGACAGAATCTGCTTTCTTT. The entire variable domain, with the rest obtained from reference TRBV5-6 and TRBJ1-1, is as follows: DAGVTQSPTHLIKTRGQQVTLRCSPKSGHDTVSWYQQALGQGPQFIFQYYEEEERQRGNFPDRFSGHQFPNYSSELNVNALLLGDSALYLCASSSWTESAFFGQGTRLTVV.

The CDR3 coding sequence is TGTGCCAGCAGTGGATACCGGGACAGGGGTCTCGAGCAGTACTTC. As protein: CASSGYRDRGLEQYF. V and J are TRBV6-5 and TRBJ2-7; 10 bases agree with TRBD1. This CDR3 contains 15 residues. Germline V gene lookup returns CDR1 MNHEY and CDR2 SVGAGI. The ends lost 5 bases at V and 6 bases at J; junction bases unmatched: 10.

This CDR3 reads CASSFERLGYTF. The CDR3 DNA follows: TGTGCCAGCAGTTTCGAGCGTCTCGGCTACACCTTC. The chain recombines TRBV28 with TRBJ1-2; D unclear. Trimming left V 3 bases short and J 8 bases short, with 10 bases between. CDR3 length: 12 residues. The germline V gene has CDR1 MDHEN and CDR2 SYDVKM.

This rearrangement joins TRBV11-2 to TRBJ1-1; D uncertain. Germline V lookup: CDR1 SGHAT, CDR2 FQNNGV. There are 12 residues in the CDR3. V was shortened by 2 bases and J by 3 bases, with 4 bases between the two germline ends. The CDR3 DNA is TGTGCCAGCAGCTTAACTCACACTGAAGCTTTCTTT. It codes for CASSLTHTEAFF.

There are a few counts of this clone. This chain links TRBV5-3 with TRBJ1-4, with 8 bases lining up with TRBD1. Being an ORF, TRBV5-3 has a function that is uncertain. The CDR3 loop spans 15 amino acids. J was trimmed by 9 bases and V by 3 bases; bases with no gene match: 10. The chain's CDR3 is CARSSPRQGTQKLFF. The CDR3 DNA reads TGTGCCAGAAGCTCTCCTCGACAGGGGACCCAAAAACTGTTTTTT.

The CDR3 nucleotides read TGTGCCAGCAGCTTGGGACTAGCTGACTTACAAGAGACCCAGTACTTC. This encodes CASSLGLADLQETQYF. The rearrangement joins TRBV5-4 to TRBJ2-5, with 7 bases aligning to TRBD2. This CDR3 is built from 16 residues. Germline values: CDR1 SGHNT, CDR2 YYREEE (reference sequence). After removal of 0 bases from V and 2 bases from J, the junction contained 7 bases not matched to a gene.

The genes are TRBV15 and TRBJ1-2; 7 positions agree with TRBD1. The CDR3 sequence is 14 residues long. J was trimmed by 3 bases and V by 6 bases; bases with no gene match: 7. Germline CDR1 and CDR2: LNHNV and YYDKDF (reference sequence). The CDR3 DNA reads as TGTGCCACCAGGTCGACAGGGTCAGACTATGGCTACACCTTC. This translates into CATRSTGSDYGYTF. The full variable domain, rest sourced from reference TRBV15 and TRBJ1-2, is DAMVIQNPRYQVTQFGKPVTLSCSQTLNHNVMYWYQQKSSQAPKLLFHYYDKDFNNEADTPDNFQSRRPNTSFCFLDIRSPGLGDTAMYLCATRSTGSDYGYTFGSGTRLTVV.

V usage is TRBV9 and J usage is TRBJ2-2, with 11 nucleotides matching TRBD1. CDR1 and CDR2 (germline): SGDLS, YYNGEE. V trimming: 0 bases; J trimming: 6 bases; junction bases outside the gene matches: 1. The CDR3 runs 15 residues. CDR3 DNA sequence: TGTGCCAGCAGCGTAGGGGGACAGGGGGCCGGGGAGCTGTTTTTT. It yields the protein CASSVGGQGAGELFF.

The chain links TRBV6-5 to TRBJ2-7; 13 bases map to TRBD2. Germline lookup yields CDR1 MNHEY and CDR2 SVGAGI. CDR3 size: 15 residues. V gave up 5 bases and J gave up 6 bases; unmatched junction bases: 7. The CDR3 bases are TGTGCCAGCAGTCAAGGACTAGCGGGGGTTGGCGAGCAGTACTTC. This gives the protein CASSQGLAGVGEQYF.

The rearrangement links TRBV7-6 to TRBJ1-3; D is perhaps TRBD1 (6 bases). The germline V gene encodes CDR1 SGHVS and CDR2 FNYEAQ. V lost 2 bases and J lost 2, with 13 bases in between. This CDR3 is 16 amino acids long. CDR3 bases: TGTGCCAGCAGCTTAAAGACAGGTGCCCCTGGAAACACCATATATTTT. It translates to CASSLKTGAPGNTIYF.

V and J are TRBV9 and TRBJ2-5, with TRBD2 matching 13 bases. Trimming removed 3 bases from V and 9 bases from J; junction bases left unmatched: 11. The CDR3 contains 16 residues. The germline V gene encodes CDR1 SGDLS and CDR2 YYNGEE. CDR3 nucleotide sequence: TGTGCCAGCAGCGCCTCTGGGGGGACTAGCGGGGCTGCCCAGTACTTC. Its protein is CASSASGGTSGAAQYF.

This chain links TRBV6-5 with TRBJ2-7; TRBD1 aligns across 8 bases. The CDR3 sequence is 11 residues long. Per germline, CDR1 MNHEY and CDR2 SVGAGI. V lost 5 bases to trimming and J lost 11 bases; unmatched junction nucleotides: 5. The CDR3 loop reads CASSKQGVEYF. In nucleotides, the CDR3 is TGTGCCAGCAGTAAACAGGGGGTCGAGTACTTC.

The V gene is TRBV27, the J gene TRBJ1-1, with D tentatively TRBD1 (5 bases). The germline gives CDR1 MNHEY, CDR2 SMNVEV (reference sequence). Trimming pared 6 bases from V and 6 bases from J, leaving 17 bases between. The CDR3 runs to 14 residues. CDR3 sequence reads: CASSTRGRLSEAFF. CDR3 sequence (DNA): TGTGCCAGCAGCACAAGGGGAAGGCTTTCTGAAGCTTTCTTT.

This chain links TRBV6-6 with TRBJ1-2; D may be TRBD1 (6 bases). Trimming took 6 bases from V and 2 from J, leaving 10 bases between them. Germline values: CDR1 MNHNY, CDR2 SVGAGI (reference sequence). This CDR3 region has 13 residues. In DNA form, the CDR3 reads TGTGCCAGCAGCTCTACAGGGAACTATGGCTACACCTTC. Translation: CASSSTGNYGYTF.

V gene TRBV5-1 combines with J gene TRBJ2-5; D call uncertain. CDR1 and CDR2 (germline): SGHRS, YFSETQ. CDR3 length equals 16 residues. V was cut by 0 bases and J by 3 bases, with 15 bases left in between. The CDR3 nucleotides read TGCGCCAGCAGCTTGGATCCGCGAGCCGCGGAAGAGACCCAGTACTTC. It translates to CASSLDPRAAEETQYF.

This chain uses TRBV19 with TRBJ2-5, with a weak D call TRBD1 (5 bases). Germline CDR1 and CDR2: LNHDA and SQIVND (reference sequence). The V end was cut by 7 bases, the J end by 5 bases, with 20 bases between. The length of the CDR3 is 15 residues. CDR3 sequence: CASNVGATSGETQYF. CDR3 bases: TGTGCCAGTAACGTAGGGGCGACCTCCGGGGAGACCCAGTACTTC.

The chain has TRBV11-2 and TRBJ1-1, with unresolved D. CDR1 is SGHAT, CDR2 FQNNGV, per germline. The V gene lost 5 bases and the J gene lost 5 bases, with 15 bases spanning the gap. The CDR3 loop spans 14 amino acids. This CDR3 reads CASSPSSRETEAFF. For the CDR3, the DNA is TGTGCCAGCAGCCCCAGCTCCCGGGAAACTGAAGCTTTCTTT.

The V gene is TRBV29-1, the J gene TRBJ1-2; possible D gene TRBD1, 5 bases. The CDR3 is 15 residues long. Per germline, CDR1 SQVTM and CDR2 ANQGSEA. The germline V and J ends were trimmed by 4 bases and 0 bases, with 15 bases remaining between them. CDR3 amino acids: CSVGGGIGTNYGYTF. The CDR3 nucleotides read TGCAGCGTTGGGGGGGGTATAGGGACTAACTATGGCTACACCTTC.

This clone is a singleton in its sample. The V call is TRBV28, the J call TRBJ2-5, with 10 bases identical to TRBD2. This CDR3 has 14 residues. V dropped 3 bases and J dropped 5; count of bases not matched to a gene: 3. CDR1 MDHEN and CDR2 SYDVKM come from the germline V gene. The CDR3 sequence: CASSLLLAGETQYF. The CDR3 DNA is TGTGCCAGCAGTTTGTTACTAGCGGGGGAGACCCAGTACTTC.